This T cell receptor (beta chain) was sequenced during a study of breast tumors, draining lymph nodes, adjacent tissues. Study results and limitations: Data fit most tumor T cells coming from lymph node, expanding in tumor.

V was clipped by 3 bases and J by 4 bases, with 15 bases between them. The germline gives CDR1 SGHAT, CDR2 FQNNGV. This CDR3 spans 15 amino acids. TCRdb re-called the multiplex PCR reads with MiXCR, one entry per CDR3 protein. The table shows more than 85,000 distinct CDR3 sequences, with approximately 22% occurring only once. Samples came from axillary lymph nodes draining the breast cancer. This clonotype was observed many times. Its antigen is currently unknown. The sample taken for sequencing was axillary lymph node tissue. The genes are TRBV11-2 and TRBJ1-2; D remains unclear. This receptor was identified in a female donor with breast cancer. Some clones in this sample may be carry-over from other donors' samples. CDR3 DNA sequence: TGTGCCAGCAGCTTTTTGTCCGGTCAAATCTATGGCTACACCTTC. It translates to CASSFLSGQIYGYTF.